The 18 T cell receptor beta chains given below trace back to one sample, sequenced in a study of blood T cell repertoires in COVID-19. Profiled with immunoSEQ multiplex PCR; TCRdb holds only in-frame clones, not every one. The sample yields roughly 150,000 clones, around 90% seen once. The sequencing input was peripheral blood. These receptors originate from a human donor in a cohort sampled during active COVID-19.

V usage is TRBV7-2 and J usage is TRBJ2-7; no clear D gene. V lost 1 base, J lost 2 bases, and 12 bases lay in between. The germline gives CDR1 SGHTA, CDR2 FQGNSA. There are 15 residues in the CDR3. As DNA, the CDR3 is TGTGCCAGCAGCTTAGGGGCTCGGTCGGCCTACGAGCAGTACTTC. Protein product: CASSLGARSAYEQYF.

The CDR3 protein is CASSLEPSGPQHF. DNA of the CDR3: TGCGCCAGCAGCTTGGAGCCGAGTGGGCCCCAGCATTTT. The chain uses TRBV5-1 and TRBJ1-5; D not resolved. The CDR3 loop spans 13 amino acids. Deletions cut 0 bases from V and 9 bases from J, with 10 bases between. Germline V CDR1 and CDR2: SGHRS, YFSETQ. Based on the CDR3 plus reference TRBV5-1 and TRBJ1-5, the full variable domain is KAGVTQTPRYLIKTRGQQVTLSCSPISGHRSVSWYQQTPGQGLQFLFEYFSETQRNKGNFPGRFSGRQFSNSRSEMNVSTLELGDSALYLCASSLEPSGPQHFGDGTRLSIL.

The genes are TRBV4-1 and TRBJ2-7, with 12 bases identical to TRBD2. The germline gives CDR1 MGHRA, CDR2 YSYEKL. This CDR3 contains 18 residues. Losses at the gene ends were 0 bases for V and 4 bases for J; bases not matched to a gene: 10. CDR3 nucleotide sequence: TGCGCCAGCAGCCAAGATTCCCCTAGCGGGGGGGCAAAGTACGAGCAGTACTTC. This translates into CASSQDSPSGGAKYEQYF.

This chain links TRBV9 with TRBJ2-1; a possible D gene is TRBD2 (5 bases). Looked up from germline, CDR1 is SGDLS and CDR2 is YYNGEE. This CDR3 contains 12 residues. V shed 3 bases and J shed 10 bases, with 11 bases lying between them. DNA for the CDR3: TGTGCCAGCAGCGAGCCGGGAAAAGAGCAGTTCTTC. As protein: CASSEPGKEQFF.

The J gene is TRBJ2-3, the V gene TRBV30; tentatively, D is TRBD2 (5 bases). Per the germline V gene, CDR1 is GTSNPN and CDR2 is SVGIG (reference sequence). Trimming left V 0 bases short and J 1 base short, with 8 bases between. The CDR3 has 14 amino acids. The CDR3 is CAWSVTGGTDTQYF. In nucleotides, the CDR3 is TGTGCCTGGAGTGTTACCGGGGGCACAGATACGCAGTATTTT.

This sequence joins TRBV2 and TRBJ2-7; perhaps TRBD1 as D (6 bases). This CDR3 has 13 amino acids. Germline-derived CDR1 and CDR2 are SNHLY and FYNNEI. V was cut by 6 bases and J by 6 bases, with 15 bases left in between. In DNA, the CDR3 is TGTGCCAGCAGGAGGTTTGGGGGCCCCGAGCAGTACTTC. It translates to CASRRFGGPEQYF.

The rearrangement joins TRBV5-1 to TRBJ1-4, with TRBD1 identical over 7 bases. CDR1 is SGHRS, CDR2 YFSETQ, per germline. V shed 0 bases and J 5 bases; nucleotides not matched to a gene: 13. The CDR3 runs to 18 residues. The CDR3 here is CASSLGTTGAHQNEKLFF. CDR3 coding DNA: TGCGCCAGCAGCTTGGGTACTACAGGGGCACATCAAAATGAAAAACTGTTTTTT.

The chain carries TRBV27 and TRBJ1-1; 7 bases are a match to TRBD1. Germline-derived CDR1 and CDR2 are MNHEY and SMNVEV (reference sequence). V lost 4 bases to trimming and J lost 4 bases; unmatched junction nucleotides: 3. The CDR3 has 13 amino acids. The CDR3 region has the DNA TGTGCCAGCAGTTCACAGGGGCGCACTGAAGCTTTCTTT. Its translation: CASSSQGRTEAFF.

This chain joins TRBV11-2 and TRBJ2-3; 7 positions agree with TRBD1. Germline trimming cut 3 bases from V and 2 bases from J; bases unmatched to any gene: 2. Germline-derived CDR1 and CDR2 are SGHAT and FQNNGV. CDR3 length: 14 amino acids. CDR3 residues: CASSFTGATDTQYF. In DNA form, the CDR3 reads TGTGCCAGCAGCTTTACAGGGGCCACAGATACGCAGTATTTT.

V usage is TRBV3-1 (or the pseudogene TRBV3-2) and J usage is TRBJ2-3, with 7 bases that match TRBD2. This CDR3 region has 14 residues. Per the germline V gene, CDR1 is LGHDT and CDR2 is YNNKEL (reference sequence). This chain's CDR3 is CAASVAGDRDTQYF. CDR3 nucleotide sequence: TGTGCTGCTTCGGTGGCGGGAGACAGAGATACGCAGTATTTT.

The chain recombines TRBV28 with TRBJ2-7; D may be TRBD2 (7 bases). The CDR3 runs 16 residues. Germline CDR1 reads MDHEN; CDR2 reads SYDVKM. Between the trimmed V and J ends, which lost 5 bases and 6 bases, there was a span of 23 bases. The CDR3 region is CASSDRGRGRSGEQYF. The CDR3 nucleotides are TGTGCCAGCAGTGACCGGGGGAGGGGGAGATCCGGCGAGCAGTACTTC.

The CDR3 protein is CASSHRQTGTSGQETQYF. The CDR3 DNA is TGTGCCAGTAGTCACCGACAAACCGGGACTAGCGGACAAGAGACCCAGTACTTC. The gene calls are TRBV19 and TRBJ2-5; 11 bases agree with TRBD2. The V gene's germline CDR1 is LNHDA and CDR2 SQIVND (reference sequence). V lost 5 bases and J lost 2; bases outside the gene matches: 13. CDR3 length equals 18 residues.

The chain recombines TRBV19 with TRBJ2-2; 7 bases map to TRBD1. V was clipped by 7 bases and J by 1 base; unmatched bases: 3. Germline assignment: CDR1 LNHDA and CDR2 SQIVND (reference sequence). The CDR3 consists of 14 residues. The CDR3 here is CASTGQLNTGELFF. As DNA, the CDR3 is TGTGCCAGTACGGGACAGTTGAACACCGGGGAGCTGTTTTTT.

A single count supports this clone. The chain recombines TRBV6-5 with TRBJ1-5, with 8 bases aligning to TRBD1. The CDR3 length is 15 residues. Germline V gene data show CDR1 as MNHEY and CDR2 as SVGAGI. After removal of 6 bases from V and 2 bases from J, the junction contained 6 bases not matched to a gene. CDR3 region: CASSFDRGGNQPQHF. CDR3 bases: TGTGCCAGCAGCTTTGACAGGGGCGGCAATCAGCCCCAGCATTTT.

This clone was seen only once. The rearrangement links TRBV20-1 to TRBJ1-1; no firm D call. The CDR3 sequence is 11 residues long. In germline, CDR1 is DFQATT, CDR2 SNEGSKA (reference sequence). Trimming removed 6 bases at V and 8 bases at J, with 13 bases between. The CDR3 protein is CSASPKEEAFF. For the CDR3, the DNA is TGCAGTGCCTCACCCAAAGAGGAAGCTTTCTTT.

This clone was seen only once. The CDR3 here is CASSSQRGGDRRVYEQYF. For the CDR3, the DNA is TGCGCCAGCAGCTCACAACGAGGAGGGGACAGGCGTGTTTACGAGCAGTACTTC. The chain is built from TRBV4-3 and TRBJ2-7, with 8 bases lining up with TRBD1. The CDR3 loop spans 18 amino acids. Germline V gene lookup returns CDR1 LGHNA and CDR2 YSLEER. Losses at the gene ends were 5 bases for V and 4 bases for J; bases not matched to a gene: 19.

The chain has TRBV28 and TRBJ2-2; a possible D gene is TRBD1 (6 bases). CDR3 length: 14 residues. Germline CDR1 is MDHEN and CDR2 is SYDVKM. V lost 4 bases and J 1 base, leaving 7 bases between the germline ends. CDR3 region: CASSSGQNTGELFF. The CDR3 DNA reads TGTGCCAGCAGTTCGGGACAGAACACCGGGGAGCTGTTTTTT.

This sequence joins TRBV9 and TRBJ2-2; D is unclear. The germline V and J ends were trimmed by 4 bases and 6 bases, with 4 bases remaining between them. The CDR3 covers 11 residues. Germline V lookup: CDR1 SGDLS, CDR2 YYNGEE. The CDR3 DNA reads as TGTGCCAGCAGCCATCCCGGGGAGCTGTTTTTT. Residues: CASSHPGELFF. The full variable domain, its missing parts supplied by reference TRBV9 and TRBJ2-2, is DSGVTQTPKHLITATGQRVTLRCSPRSGDLSVYWYQQSLDQGLQFLIQYYNGEERAKGNILERFSAQQFPDLHSELNLSSLELGDSALYFCASSHPGELFFGEGSRLTVL.